This TCR beta chain stems from a study of shared clonotypes between healthy human individuals. This clone showed up just a few times. Genomic DNA, for the unsorted samples, came from some 100 million PBMCs. The germline V gene encodes CDR1 SNHLY and CDR2 FYNNEI. The V and J ends lost 6 bases and 1 base respectively, with 12 bases between them. The CDR3 is made up of 14 amino acids. Evenly divided among several immunoSEQ plates was the genomic DNA of each subset. Assay used: immunoSEQ multiplex PCR; TCRdb lists only in-frame clones, some missing. There are more than 400,000 clones in the sample; roughly 80% occur only once, and approximately 11% lies in the top ten.

This TCR was recovered from a woman aged 35 to 49 in good health. Some clones in this sample may be carry-over from other donors' samples. The chain employs TRBV2 and TRBJ1-1; D might be TRBD1 (5 bases). The sequenced sample consisted of PBMCs. The CDR3 coding sequence is TGTGCCAGCAGGTTAGGGGAGGGGAACACTGAAGCTTTCTTT. This gives the protein CASRLGEGNTEAFF.